Presented here are 21 T cell receptor beta chains from one specimen sequenced in a study of blood T cells in healthy people across ages. Primers used in a second PCR of about 7 to 11 cycles were a sample-barcoded 5' primer and a J-beta primer mix. MiXCR, applied by TCRdb to the 5' RACE reads, yields one record per CDR3 protein. The data show about 620,000 distinct CDR3 sequences, roughly 21% seen once. Sequenced: blood. The receptors here all came from a man aged 65 to 79 in good health.

This clonotype occurred a few times. V usage is TRBV27 and J usage is TRBJ2-7; perhaps TRBD1 as D (7 bases). V was pared by 10 bases and J by 4 bases, with 11 bases between. The CDR3 covers 11 residues. Germline CDR1 MNHEY, CDR2 SMNVEV (reference sequence). In DNA form, the CDR3 reads TGTGCCACCGCAGGGGGGTACGAGCAGTACTTC. It codes for CATAGGYEQYF.

This clonotype was seen more than once but under ten times. The V and J genes are TRBV29-1 and TRBJ2-6; D tentatively fits TRBD1 or TRBD2 (5 bases each). The CDR3 covers 15 residues. V was pared by 3 bases and J by 0 bases, with 9 bases between. CDR1 is SQVTM, CDR2 ANQGSEA, per germline. The CDR3 spells CSVDGADSGANVLTF. Here the CDR3 DNA reads TGCAGCGTTGACGGGGCAGACTCTGGGGCCAACGTCCTGACTTTC.

The chain combines TRBV20-1 with TRBJ2-5; the match to TRBD2 covers 16 bases. From germline, CDR1 is DFQATT and CDR2 SNEGSKA (reference sequence). There are 18 residues in the CDR3. After removal of 4 bases from V and 2 bases from J, the junction contained 10 bases not matched to a gene. The CDR3 spells CSAKGTSGRALGQETQYF. The CDR3 DNA reads TGCAGTGCTAAAGGGACTAGCGGGAGGGCCTTGGGGCAAGAGACCCAGTACTTC.

The chain recombines TRBV6-1 with TRBJ2-5; the D gene is possibly TRBD1 (6 bases). V lost 5 bases and J 11 bases, leaving 15 bases between the germline ends. This CDR3 region has 12 residues. Per the germline V gene, CDR1 is MNHNS and CDR2 is SASEGT. The CDR3 loop is CASSSYGQSQYF. The DNA for the CDR3 is TGTGCCAGCAGTTCTTACGGACAGAGTCAGTACTTC.

The sample holds many counts of this clonotype. V and J are TRBV18 and TRBJ2-5; D gene ambiguous. V gave up 3 bases and J gave up 2 bases, with 13 bases separating them. From germline, CDR1 is KGHSH and CDR2 LQKENI. This CDR3 is 15 amino acids long. This CDR3 is CASSPYRQPQETQYF. CDR3 DNA sequence: TGTGCCAGCTCACCCTATCGACAACCTCAAGAGACCCAGTACTTC.

The sample holds a few counts of this clonotype. The V and J genes are TRBV7-9 and TRBJ2-3; the D gene is possibly TRBD2 (6 bases). V was pared by 5 bases and J by 0 bases, with 15 bases between. CDR3 length: 16 amino acids. The germline V gene has CDR1 SEHNR and CDR2 FQNEAQ (reference sequence). The CDR3 nucleotides read TGTGCCAGCAGCCCGGGACTCCCGGTTAGCACAGATACGCAGTATTTT. Residues: CASSPGLPVSTDTQYF.

This clonotype was seen a handful of times. V usage is TRBV5-1 and J usage is TRBJ2-5; 7 bases are a match to TRBD1. The CDR3 is made up of 15 amino acids. V shed 4 bases, J shed 5 bases, and the junction held 11 bases outside the gene matches. In germline, CDR1 is SGHRS, CDR2 YFSETQ. In DNA form, the CDR3 reads TGCGCCAGCAGCGACCCGGTAGGGGGCGGTGAGACCCAGTACTTC. It codes for CASSDPVGGGETQYF.

This rearrangement joins TRBV6-2 or TRBV6-3 to TRBJ2-5; the D is unclear. CDR3 length: 14 residues. Germline V lookup: CDR1 MNHEY, CDR2 SVGEGT. V was pared by 2 bases and J by 5 bases, with 12 bases between. The DNA for the CDR3 is TGTGCCAGCAGTTACGCTCCCACCCGGGAGACCCAGTACTTC. Amino acids: CASSYAPTRETQYF.

The rearrangement joins TRBV28 to TRBJ2-7; D unclear. The CDR3 is 12 residues long. Germline CDR1 is MDHEN and CDR2 is SYDVKM. V was cut by 3 bases and J by 3 bases, with 6 bases left in between. This CDR3 reads CASSLLYYEQYF. CDR3 sequence (DNA): TGTGCCAGCAGTTTGCTTTACTACGAGCAGTACTTC.

The CDR3 spells CASSLTGGLAETQYF. Written as DNA, the CDR3 is TGTGCCAGCAGCTTAACAGGGGGGCTAGCTGAGACCCAGTACTTC. The chain couples TRBV7-9 to TRBJ2-5; 8 bases agree with TRBD1. The V segment lost 2 bases and the J segment 5 bases; nucleotides outside the gene matches: 7. The CDR3 is 15 amino acids. In germline, CDR1 is SEHNR, CDR2 FQNEAQ (reference sequence). The variable domain in full, completed from reference TRBV7-9 and TRBJ2-5, reads DTGVSQNPRHKITKRGQNVTFRCDPISEHNRLYWYRQTLGQGPEFLTYFQNEAQLEKSRLLSDRFSAERPKGSFSTLEIQRTEQGDSAMYLCASSLTGGLAETQYFGPGTRLLVL.

The J gene is TRBJ1-4, the V gene TRBV7-9; 9 positions match TRBD1. V lost 0 bases to trimming and J lost 0 bases; unmatched junction nucleotides: 8. This CDR3 is built from 19 residues. From germline, CDR1 is SEHNR and CDR2 FQNEAQ (reference sequence). CDR3 protein: CASSLADRGSWTTNEKLFF. The CDR3 DNA reads as TGTGCCAGCAGCTTAGCCGACAGGGGGTCATGGACAACTAATGAAAAACTGTTTTTT.

The chain joins TRBV20-1 to TRBJ2-5; D may correspond to TRBD1 or TRBD2 (5 bases each). CDR3 length: 14 amino acids. The germline V gene encodes CDR1 DFQATT and CDR2 SNEGSKA (reference sequence). V gave up 0 bases and J gave up 7 bases, with 15 bases separating them. The CDR3 nucleotides are TGCAGTGCTAGAGATGTAACAGGAGGTGGGACCCAGTACTTC. It translates to CSARDVTGGGTQYF.

The chain joins TRBV5-1 to TRBJ1-4; maybe TRBD1 (6 bases). Germline values: CDR1 SGHRS, CDR2 YFSETQ. Trimming removed 3 bases from V and 4 bases from J, with 19 bases in between. The CDR3 consists of 17 residues. The CDR3 is CASSSSGRGGSNEKLFF. The DNA for the CDR3 is TGCGCCAGCAGCTCGAGCGGCAGGGGTGGTAGTAATGAAAAACTGTTTTTT.

The chain uses TRBV28 and TRBJ2-1; possibly TRBD2 for D (7 bases). CDR3 size: 18 residues. Germline V gives CDR1 MDHEN, CDR2 SYDVKM. V was shortened by 2 bases and J by 0 bases, with 17 bases between the two germline ends. DNA of the CDR3: TGTGCCAGCAGTTTAATCACTTTGGCGGGGGCCTCCTACAATGAGCAGTTCTTC. Protein product: CASSLITLAGASYNEQFF.

Ten or more counts support this clonotype. V is TRBV29-1 and J is TRBJ2-5; TRBD1 matches 9 bases. Germline trimming cut 4 bases from V and 2 bases from J; bases unmatched to any gene: 2. The CDR3 is 13 amino acids. The V gene's germline CDR1 is SQVTM and CDR2 ANQGSEA. The CDR3 spells CSVGGTGQETQYF. The CDR3 bases are TGCAGCGTTGGTGGGACAGGGCAAGAGACCCAGTACTTC.

This clonotype was detected a few times. V and J are TRBV18 and TRBJ2-5, with 8 bases aligning to TRBD1. The germline CDR1 and CDR2 sequences are KGHSH and LQKENI. There are 15 residues in the CDR3. V lost 1 base, J lost 5 bases, and 6 bases stayed unmatched. The CDR3 here is CASSPRTGNTETQYF. The DNA of the CDR3 is TGTGCCAGCTCACCACGGACAGGGAATACGGAGACCCAGTACTTC.

This clonotype was found many times. The CDR3 nucleotides read TGCAGTGCTTTGTCACCGGGACAGGGTGCCCACGAGCAGTACTTC. Its translation is CSALSPGQGAHEQYF. The chain links TRBV20-1 to TRBJ2-7; TRBD1 agrees at 9 bases. V lost 5 bases, J lost 5 bases, and 13 bases stayed unmatched. The V gene's germline CDR1 is DFQATT and CDR2 SNEGSKA (reference sequence). CDR3 length equals 15 residues.

V and J are TRBV9 and TRBJ1-1; D may be TRBD1 (5 bases). The CDR3 is 15 amino acids. Trimming shortened V by 0 bases and J by 7 bases, and 16 bases separated the two germline ends. Germline V CDR1 and CDR2: SGDLS, YYNGEE. DNA of the CDR3: TGTGCCAGCAGCGTAGAAGGAGCAGGGTGGGGTGAAGCTTTCTTT. Amino acid sequence: CASSVEGAGWGEAFF. The whole variable domain, remainder taken from reference TRBV9 and TRBJ1-1, is DSGVTQTPKHLITATGQRVTLRCSPRSGDLSVYWYQQSLDQGLQFLIQYYNGEERAKGNILERFSAQQFPDLHSELNLSSLELGDSALYFCASSVEGAGWGEAFFGQGTRLTVV.

This clonotype was counted only a few times. V gene TRBV5-1 combines with J gene TRBJ1-3, with D perhaps matching TRBD1 (5 bases). Germline values: CDR1 SGHRS, CDR2 YFSETQ. CDR3 length: 16 residues. The germline V and J ends were trimmed by 4 bases and 4 bases, with 18 bases remaining between them. The CDR3 loop is CASSLTGPGFGNTIYF. The CDR3 DNA reads TGCGCCAGCAGCCTTACAGGTCCCGGGTTCGGAAACACCATATATTTT.

Many counts were recorded for this clonotype. The chain combines TRBV2 with TRBJ2-1; D ambiguous. V was trimmed by 6 bases and J by 0 bases, leaving 9 bases between them. In germline, CDR1 is SNHLY, CDR2 FYNNEI. CDR3 size: 14 residues. The CDR3: CASRGMSSYNEQFF. CDR3 sequence (DNA): TGTGCCAGCAGGGGGATGAGCTCCTACAATGAGCAGTTCTTC.

This clonotype showed up many times. The rearrangement links TRBV12-3 or TRBV12-4 to TRBJ1-3; D is unclear. The germline V and J ends were trimmed by 3 bases and 7 bases, with 10 bases remaining between them. CDR3 size: 13 residues. The CDR3 DNA reads as TGTGCCAGCAGTTTGGGAATAAGGAACACCATATATTTT. This sequence encodes CASSLGIRNTIYF.